The 19 T cell receptor beta chains below come from one sample, sequenced in a study of tumor-infiltrating lymphocytes in primary liver carcinoma. Between about 18 and 33 mg of unsorted bulk tissue served as the source from which RNA and DNA were co-extracted. TCR beta cDNA was prepared out of roughly 0.5 ug total RNA by means of a constant-region primer. Libraries covering TCR beta were generated through three nested multiplex PCR rounds (using a slightly modified ARM-PCR). Running 10 cycles apiece, the first two PCR rounds relied on TRBV1-TRBV30 forward primers together with a C-beta reverse primer. TCRdb re-analysed the multiplex PCR reads in MiXCR, keeping a single row per CDR3 protein. The sample contains 100,000 or so distinct CDR3 sequences, more than 65% of which appear only once. The sequenced material came from liver tumor tissue from sampling region 2. Subset indicated: tumor region T2, inferior pole. The receptor set was obtained from a woman aged 55-70 years with primary liver carcinoma and hepatitis B virus infection.

A single count supports this clonotype. A much larger clone is a single base away; this may be a read error. V and J are TRBV6-2 or TRBV6-3 and TRBJ1-5, with 10 bases fitting TRBD1. The J segment lost 6 bases and the V segment lost 9 bases, leaving 11 bases of the junction unmatched. This CDR3 region has 15 residues. CDR1 and CDR2 from the germline V gene are MNHEY and SVGEGT. As DNA, the CDR3 is TGTGCCAGAAGTGGGTTGGGACAGGGGAGTCAGCCCCAGCATTTT. This codes for CARSGLGQGSQPQHF.

Regarding this clonotype: One end of the junction does not line up with germline, which may come from a read error. V and J are TRBV11-2 and TRBJ2-5; possibly TRBD1 for D (6 bases). Germline V gene lookup returns CDR1 SGHAT and CDR2 FQNNGV. There are 15 residues in the CDR3. This chain's CDR3 is CASSLDRLGGGTLYF. The DNA of the CDR3 is TGTGCCAGCAGCTTAGATCGGTTAGGGGGTGGGACCCTGTACTTC.

This clonotype was observed a few times. A clone one base away is much larger, so this may be a read error. The rearrangement joins TRBV10-2 to TRBJ2-7; D remains ambiguous. The CDR3 loop spans 14 amino acids. Germline-derived CDR1 and CDR2 are WSHSY and SAAADI. In DNA, the CDR3 is TGCGCCTGCAGTGAGTTTAACTACGTCTACGAGCAGTACTTC. Its protein product is CACSEFNYVYEQYF.

The chain links TRBV12-5 to TRBJ2-1; D unresolved. This CDR3 has 12 residues. Germline-derived CDR1 and CDR2 are LGHNT and FRNRAP. CDR3 sequence: CISGSAGNEQFF. DNA for the CDR3: TGTATTAGTGGCTCGGCCGGGAATGAGCAGTTCTTC. The full variable domain, with the rest looked up from reference TRBV12-5 and TRBJ2-1, is DARVTQTPRHKVTEMGQEVTMRCQPILGHNTVFWYRQTMMQGLELLAYFRNRAPLDDSGMPKDRFSAEMPDATLATLKIQPSEPRDSAVYFCISGSAGNEQFFGPGTRLTVL.

This chain joins TRBV5-1 and TRBJ2-3; possible D gene TRBD2, 6 bases. The CDR3 is 15 amino acids. The V gene lost 4 bases and the J gene lost 0 bases, with 12 bases spanning the gap. The germline V gene has CDR1 SGHRS and CDR2 YFSETQ. CDR3 region: CASSHSGLSTDTQYF. CDR3 in DNA: TGCGCCAGCAGCCATAGCGGCCTAAGCACAGATACGCAGTATTTT.

This chain connects TRBV6-4 to TRBJ2-2, with a possible D match to TRBD1 (5 bases). The CDR3 is 15 residues long. V was pared by 3 bases and J by 4 bases, with 12 bases between. Germline-derived CDR1 and CDR2 are MRHNA and SNTAGT. CDR3 coding DNA: TGTGCCAGCAGTGATAGGGGTGGTGTCACCGGGGAGCTGTTTTTT. As protein: CASSDRGGVTGELFF.

The CDR3 region has the DNA TGCAGCGCGGAGGAGACAGTAGGGGCTGAAGCTTTCTTT. Encoded protein: CSAEETVGAEAFF. This chain links TRBV29-1 with TRBJ1-1, with a tentative D call TRBD1 (5 bases). This CDR3 comprises 13 residues. The germline V gene encodes CDR1 SQVTM and CDR2 ANQGSEA. With 7 bases removed from V and 6 bases from J, the gap between germline ends came to 18 bases. The full variable domain, rest sourced from reference TRBV29-1 and TRBJ1-1, is SAVISQKPSRDICQRGTSLTIQCQVDSQVTMMFWYRQQPGQSLTLIATANQGSEATYESGFVIDKFPISRPNLTFSTLTVSNMSPEDSSIYLCSAEETVGAEAFFGQGTRLTVV.

As regards this clonotype: This may be a read error, as it is one base from a much larger clone. The chain employs TRBV10-3 and TRBJ1-3; D gene ambiguous. The CDR3 contains 13 residues. In germline, CDR1 is ENHRY, CDR2 SYGVKD. V was pared by 3 bases and J by 4 bases, with 7 bases between. Written as DNA, the CDR3 is TGTGCCATCAGTGATAACCTGGGAAACACCATATATTTT. Its protein is CAISDNLGNTIYF.

Notes on this clonotype: It is likely a read error, because the conserved phenylalanine at the end of the CDR3 is missing. The chain has TRBV6-5 and TRBJ2-7, with TRBD2 as a possible D gene (7 bases). CDR1 MNHEY and CDR2 SVGAGI come from the germline V gene. The CDR3 totals 14 residues. Trimming removed 5 bases at V and 4 bases at J, with 15 bases between. CDR3 nucleotides: TGTGCCAGCAGTAAAGAGGGGGGGCCATACGAGCAGTACCTC. Its translation: CASSKEGGPYEQYL.

This clonotype was found many times. The V gene is TRBV28, the J gene TRBJ1-5; D may be TRBD1 (6 bases). CDR3 size: 14 residues. V dropped 6 bases and J dropped 6 bases, with 15 bases sitting between them. Germline lookup yields CDR1 MDHEN and CDR2 SYDVKM. CDR3 bases: TGTGCCAGCAGCCTCGGGGGGCGAGGTCAGCCCCAGCATTTT. Its translation: CASSLGGRGQPQHF.

On this clonotype: Given a much more abundant clone one base away, this may be a read error. The J gene is TRBJ1-1, the V gene TRBV7-8, with D uncertain. CDR3 length: 16 residues. CDR1 SGHVS and CDR2 FQNEAQ come from the germline V gene. The CDR3 reads CASSFLGGNLNTKAFF. CDR3 DNA sequence: TGTGCCAGCAGCTTTTTGGGAGGGAACCTGAACACTAAAGCTTTCTTT. The entire variable domain, with the rest obtained from reference TRBV7-8 and TRBJ1-1, is as follows: GAGVSQSPRYKVAKRGQDVALRCDPISGHVSLFWYQQALGQGPEFLTYFQNEAQLDKSGLPSDRFFAERPEGSVSTLKIQRTQQEDSAVYLCASSFLGGNLNTKAFFGQGTRLTVV.

This clonotype was detected many times. The V and J genes are TRBV6-6 and TRBJ1-1, with 7 bases lining up with TRBD1. There are 13 residues in the CDR3. V gave up 7 bases and J gave up 5 bases; unmatched junction bases: 7. CDR1 and CDR2 from the germline V gene are MNHNY and SVGAGI (reference sequence). CDR3 loop: CASKKTGRTEAFF. The CDR3 nucleotides read TGTGCCAGCAAGAAGACAGGGCGGACTGAAGCTTTCTTT.

This clonotype has just a few counts. With a much larger clone just one base away, this may be a read error. The genes are TRBV25-1 and TRBJ1-1, with a weak D call TRBD1 (5 bases). The germline V and J ends were trimmed by 5 bases and 3 bases, with 10 bases remaining between them. CDR1 and CDR2 (germline): MGHDK, SYGVNS. The CDR3 has 13 amino acids. The CDR3 sequence is CASSKLGHTEAFF. In DNA form, the CDR3 reads TGTGCCAGCAGTAAGCTGGGGCACACTGAAGCTTTCTTT.

The gene calls are TRBV7-9 and TRBJ1-3, with D possibly matching TRBD1 (5 bases). This CDR3 spans 12 amino acids. Trimming removed 5 bases at V and 4 bases at J, with 6 bases between. Germline-derived CDR1 and CDR2 are SEHNR and FQNEAQ (reference sequence). Here the CDR3 DNA reads TGTGCCAGCAGCAGGACAGGAAACACCATATATTTT. It translates to CASSRTGNTIYF.

For this clonotype: Mismatch with germline at one junction end may stem from a read error. V gene TRBV11-2 combines with J gene TRBJ2-7; D is possibly TRBD1 (5 bases). There are 15 residues in the CDR3. Germline assignment: CDR1 SGHAT and CDR2 FQNNGV. CDR3: CASSLDTGHTSEQYF. Written as DNA, the CDR3 is TGTGCCAGTAGCTTAGACACAGGCCATACGTCCGAGCAGTATTTC.

The rearrangement links TRBV11-2 to TRBJ2-3; D is undetermined. Germline V CDR1 and CDR2: SGHAT, FQNNGV. The CDR3 extends over 14 amino acids. The ends were cut back, 5 bases at V and 14 bases at J, with 23 bases in the middle. For the CDR3, the DNA is TGTGCCAGCAGCCCTGCCGGGTGGGCAGATATGCTGTATTTT. Amino acid sequence: CASSPAGWADMLYF.

The gene calls are TRBV20-1 and TRBJ1-2; tentative D call: TRBD1 (5 bases). The V gene's germline CDR1 is DFQATT and CDR2 SNEGSKA (reference sequence). The CDR3 is 16 amino acids. Trimming shortened V by 2 bases and J by 3 bases, and 19 bases separated the two germline ends. CDR3 nucleotide sequence: TGCAGTGCTAGATCCCGACAGAGTCCGGGGGACTATGGCTACACCTTC. As protein: CSARSRQSPGDYGYTF.

On this clonotype: A single base separates this from a much larger clone, so it may be a read error. The V and J genes are TRBV28 and TRBJ2-4; perhaps TRBD1 as D (5 bases). The V gene lost 3 bases and the J gene lost 4 bases, with 10 bases spanning the gap. Germline-derived CDR1 and CDR2 are MDHEN and SYDVKM. The CDR3 has 14 amino acids. The CDR3 reads CASSFLRQKNIQYF. DNA for the CDR3: TGTGCCAGCAGTTTCTTAAGACAGAAAAACATTCAGTACTTC. The full variable domain, completed using reference TRBV28 and TRBJ2-4, is DVKVTQSSRYLVKRTGEKVFLECVQDMDHENMFWYRQDPGLGLRLIYFSYDVKMKEKGDIPEGYSVSREKKERFSLILESASTNQTSMYLCASSFLRQKNIQYFGAGTRLSVL.

This chain joins TRBV12-3 or TRBV12-4 and TRBJ1-6, with D hard to call. This CDR3 comprises 12 residues. The V end lost 5 bases, the J end lost 13 bases, and 12 bases lay between the germline ends. CDR3 DNA sequence: TGTGCCAGCAGTCACCATACTTCCCCCCTCCACTTT. The encoded protein is CASSHHTSPLHF.